Below are 10 T cell receptor beta chains sequenced from a single sample in a study of high-grade serous ovarian cancer treatment subgroups. Tumor tissue was taken before any definitive surgery or chemotherapy was given. The protocol was immunoSEQ multiplex PCR, while the TCRdb copy is restricted to in-frame clones and leaves out a portion. The sample includes about 16,000 clones, approximately 76% seen only once; the top ten take 4.5% to 5%. Input material: tumor tissue. The receptors were gathered from a human donor with high-grade serous ovarian cancer.

The chain joins TRBV6-6 to TRBJ2-7; D is uncertain. The CDR3 runs to 11 residues. Between the trimmed V and J ends, which lost 5 bases and 6 bases, there was a span of 8 bases. Germline assignment: CDR1 MNHNY and CDR2 SVGAGI (reference sequence). CDR3 in amino acids: CASSTVGEQYF. In DNA, the CDR3 is TGTGCCAGCAGTACAGTGGGCGAGCAGTACTTC.

The chain recombines TRBV7-2 with TRBJ2-5; 7 bases agree with TRBD2. The CDR3 has 16 residues. J lost 1 base, V lost 2 bases, and 7 bases had no gene match. Per the germline V gene, CDR1 is SGHTA and CDR2 is FQGNSA. This CDR3 is CASSLLRRGGQETQYF. As DNA, the CDR3 is TGTGCCAGCAGCTTACTACGGCGCGGGGGCCAAGAGACCCAGTACTTC.

This CDR3 is CASSSTGTGYNEQFF. As DNA, the CDR3 is TGTGCCAGCAGCTCGACCGGGACAGGGTACAATGAGCAGTTCTTC. This chain joins TRBV7-2 and TRBJ2-1; the match to TRBD1 covers 9 bases. V was pared by 4 bases and J by 4 bases, with 5 bases of the junction left unmatched. Germline CDR1 reads SGHTA; CDR2 reads FQGNSA. This CDR3 has 15 residues.

The chain couples TRBV28 to TRBJ2-7; 8 nucleotides align to TRBD2. The CDR3 consists of 14 residues. With 6 bases clipped from V and 6 bases from J, the junction kept 10 bases outside the gene matches. CDR1 and CDR2 (germline): MDHEN, SYDVKM. The DNA of the CDR3 is TGTGCCAGCAGCTCCCGGGGGGGGTGGATCGAGCAGTACTTC. Translated, it gives CASSSRGGWIEQYF.

The CDR3: CASSVVGPPDTQYF. In DNA form, the CDR3 reads TGTGCCAGCAGCGTAGTCGGCCCTCCGGATACGCAGTATTTT. The chain links TRBV9 to TRBJ2-3; D not resolved. This CDR3 is 14 amino acids long. V dropped 0 bases and J dropped 6 bases, with 11 bases sitting between them. Germline values: CDR1 SGDLS, CDR2 YYNGEE.

The gene calls are TRBV10-3 and TRBJ2-5, with D tentatively TRBD1 or TRBD2 (7 bases each). Germline values: CDR1 ENHRY, CDR2 SYGVKD. This CDR3 region has 15 residues. V shed 1 base and J shed 5 bases, with 14 bases lying between them. The CDR3: CAISEWGGGRETQYF. The CDR3 coding sequence is TGTGCCATCAGTGAGTGGGGAGGGGGCCGTGAGACCCAGTACTTC.

The chain recombines TRBV10-3 with TRBJ1-2; a possible D gene is TRBD1 (5 bases). The CDR3 is 14 amino acids. V was trimmed by 6 bases and J by 4 bases, leaving 15 bases between them. The germline gives CDR1 ENHRY, CDR2 SYGVKD. DNA for the CDR3: TGTGCCATCAGCGGGACGCCGGGGGTCTATGGCTACACCTTC. Translation gives CAISGTPGVYGYTF.

The V and J genes are TRBV29-1 and TRBJ1-4; a weak D match, TRBD1 (5 bases). With 2 bases removed from V and 15 bases from J, the gap between germline ends came to 10 bases. The CDR3 runs 10 residues. CDR1 is SQVTM and CDR2 is ANQGSEA in the germline V gene. The CDR3 coding sequence is TGCAGCGTTGAACAGGGCCAGGTGTTTTTT. This translates into CSVEQGQVFF.

This clone was observed once. J is TRBJ1-5 and V is TRBV9, with D hard to call. Germline V CDR1 and CDR2: SGDLS, YYNGEE. The V gene lost 4 bases and the J gene lost 5 bases, with 10 bases spanning the gap. This CDR3 contains 13 residues. The CDR3 sequence: CASSREGDQPQHF. As DNA, the CDR3 is TGTGCCAGCAGCAGAGAGGGCGATCAGCCCCAGCATTTT.

The V call is TRBV19, the J call TRBJ1-1; D gene uncertain. This CDR3 has 14 amino acids. Germline CDR1 reads LNHDA; CDR2 reads SQIVND (reference sequence). Trimming left V 5 bases short and J 4 bases short, with 14 bases between. In DNA form, the CDR3 reads TGTGCCAGTAGTCACTCTAGGACGGGCACTGAAGCTTTCTTT. Its protein product is CASSHSRTGTEAFF.